Listed below are T cell receptor beta chains from one sample, sequenced in a study of blood T cell repertoires in COVID-19. The data were produced by immunoSEQ multiplex PCR, yet TCRdb's version contains in-frame clones alone and is incomplete. The repertoire has tens of thousands of clones, about 77% of them found once; the top ten carry roughly two fifths. The material sequenced was peripheral blood. Source of these receptors: a man between 70 and 80 years old with active or convalescent COVID-19. Each CDR3 is given with its conserved first and last residue. A D gene is named only where the DNA matches it firmly. Rows may omit the clone size; those that give it use once, few, many or a size class.

j_call	d_call	clone_size	v_call	cdr3_nt	cdr3_aa
TRBJ2-1	TRBD2	once	TRBV6-4	TGTGCCAGCACTAGCGGGAGGTCGGATGAGCAGTTCTTC	CASTSGRSDEQFF
TRBJ2-4	-	once	TRBV28	TGTGCCAGCAGGGGTACAGGGTTTGGTCCCAAAAACATTCAGTACTTC	CASRGTGFGPKNIQYF
TRBJ1-1	-	-	TRBV7-2	TGTGCCAGCAGTCTATTGCGGGGGGGAAACACTGAAGCTTTCTTT	CASSLLRGGNTEAFF
TRBJ1-3	-	-	TRBV28	TGTGCCAGCAGGTTAGACAGGGGAAACACCATATATTTT	CASRLDRGNTIYF
TRBJ2-1	-	-	TRBV11-2	TGTGCCAGCAGCCAGACAGATAATGAGCAGTTCTTC	CASSQTDNEQFF
TRBJ1-2	-	many	TRBV5-1	TGCGCCAGCAGCTTGGAATCGACAGTTGGTGGCTACACCTTC	CASSLESTVGGYTF
TRBJ1-5	TRBD1	-	TRBV11-2	TGTGCCAGCAGCGCCCAGGGGGCGAGCAATCAGCCCCAGCATTTT	CASSAQGASNQPQHF
TRBJ1-2	-	once	TRBV28	TGTGCCAGCAGTTTACTAGACGTCTGGGGCTACACCTTC	CASSLLDVWGYTF
TRBJ2-6	TRBD2	-	TRBV2	TGTGCCAGCAGTGAAAGGAGGACTAGCGGGAGGGCCTCTGGGGCCAACGTCCTGACTTTC	CASSERRTSGRASGANVLTF
TRBJ1-2	-	-	TRBV7-2	TGTGCCAGCAGCTTAGACGGGGATGGCTACACCTTC	CASSLDGDGYTF
TRBJ2-7	TRBD1	-	TRBV2	TGTGCCAGCAGTGAACACGGGACAGCTTCCTACGAGCAGTACTTC	CASSEHGTASYEQYF
TRBJ2-1	TRBD1	-	TRBV7-8	TGTGCCAGCAGTTCACAGGGGCCGAGCTCCTACAATGAGCAGTTCTTC	CASSSQGPSSYNEQFF
TRBJ1-2	-	-	TRBV29-1	TGCAGCGTTGAGGCAAACTATGGCTACACCTTC	CSVEANYGYTF
TRBJ2-7	TRBD2	-	TRBV7-2	TGTGCCAGCAGTCGTAGCGGGAGCGCAGACTACGAGCAGTACTTC	CASSRSGSADYEQYF
TRBJ1-1	-	-	TRBV5-1	TGCGCCAGCAGCCGGGGGGCGGACACTGAAGCTTTCTTT	CASSRGADTEAFF
TRBJ2-2	TRBD2	-	TRBV4-2	TGTGCCAGCAGCCAAACCCTAGCGGGGACCGGGGAGCTGTTTTTT	CASSQTLAGTGELFF
TRBJ1-5	TRBD1	-	TRBV19	TGTGCCAGTATGGACAGGGTCAGCAATCAGCCCCAGCATTTT	CASMDRVSNQPQHF
TRBJ2-4	-	-	TRBV29-1	TGCAGCGTTGAAGATCACCCGGGTACTAGCTTAGGGGACATTCAGTACTTC	CSVEDHPGTSLGDIQYF
TRBJ2-7	TRBD1	-	TRBV6-5	TGTGCCAGCAGAGACAGGGTGGCCTACGAGCAGTACTTC	CASRDRVAYEQYF
TRBJ1-2	-	-	TRBV6-5	TGTGCCAGCAGTCCCTCAGGGCGCCGTTTGTATGGCTACACCTTC	CASSPSGRRLYGYTF
TRBJ1-1	TRBD1	few	TRBV2	TGTGCCAGCAGTGGGACAGGGGCTCGGACTGAAGCTTTCTTT	CASSGTGARTEAFF
TRBJ1-2	TRBD1	-	TRBV6-5	TGTGCCAGCAGTTACTCGGGACAGGGAAATGGCTACACCTTC	CASSYSGQGNGYTF
TRBJ2-2	TRBD1	-	TRBV10-2	TGCGCCACCCAAGGGACAGGGGGAAGCGGGGAGCTGTTTTTT	CATQGTGGSGELFF
TRBJ2-5	TRBD2	-	TRBV7-3	TGTGCCAGCAGCCTAAGTCCGGGGGGGCGTGGAGAGACCCAGTACTTC	CASSLSPGGRGETQYF
TRBJ2-7	TRBD2	-	TRBV19	TGTGCCAGTAGTTTTAGCGGGGGCTACGAGCAGTACTTC	CASSFSGGYEQYF
TRBJ1-5	TRBD1	-	TRBV5-1	TGCGCCAGCAGTACAGGGGAACCGAATCAGCCCCAGCATTTT	CASSTGEPNQPQHF
TRBJ2-7	-	-	TRBV6-2/TRBV6-3	TGTGCCAGCAGTTTCGGGACCTACGAGCAGTACTTC	CASSFGTYEQYF
TRBJ1-5	-	-	TRBV5-1	TGCGCCAGCAGCTTTTCCTCAAAACCGGGACACCCATTCAGCAATCAGCCCCAGCATTTT	CASSFSSKPGHPFSNQPQHF
TRBJ1-2	-	-	TRBV7-8	TGTGCCAGCAGCTTAGGTGGAGCGAACTATGGCTACACCTTC	CASSLGGANYGYTF
TRBJ2-4	TRBD1	-	TRBV11-3	TGTGCCAGCAGCCAAAACGGACAGGGGACGGCCAAAAACATTCAGTACTTC	CASSQNGQGTAKNIQYF
TRBJ2-7	-	-	TRBV7-9	TGTGCCAGCAGCCTGATGTCGGGACAGTACTTC	CASSLMSGQYF
TRBJ2-2	-	many	TRBV11-2	TGTGCCAGCAGCCCAGGAATCGCCAGGGCAAACACCGGGGAGCTGTTTTTT	CASSPGIARANTGELFF
TRBJ2-1	TRBD1	few	TRBV19	TGTGCCAGTAGTACTGACAGGGGCATCTACAATGAGCAGTTCTTC	CASSTDRGIYNEQFF
TRBJ1-4	-	-	TRBV7-9	TGTGCCAGCAGTTATACAGGGATTAGTGAAAAACTGTTTTTT	CASSYTGISEKLFF
TRBJ2-1	-	few	TRBV29-1	TGCAGCGTGGGCCGACAGTACTCCTACAATGAGCAGTTCTTC	CSVGRQYSYNEQFF
TRBJ1-4	TRBD1	-	TRBV24-1	TGTGCCACCAGTGATGGCGACAGGGATCCTAATGAAAAACTGTTTTTT	CATSDGDRDPNEKLFF
TRBJ1-1	-	few	TRBV5-1	TGCGCCAGCAGCTTGGGGGGCTCGGTTACTGAAGCTTTCTTT	CASSLGGSVTEAFF
TRBJ1-5	-	-	TRBV7-8	TGTGCCAGCAGCTTAGCACAGGGATATCAGCCCCAGCATTTT	CASSLAQGYQPQHF
TRBJ2-1	-	once	TRBV27	TGTGCCAGCAACGGGAATCGAGGTGAGCAGTTCTTC	CASNGNRGEQFF
TRBJ1-3	-	-	TRBV12-3/TRBV12-4	TGTGCCAGCAGTTCGGGACTCGGAAACACCATATATTTT	CASSSGLGNTIYF
TRBJ2-5	TRBD1	-	TRBV4-1	TGCGCCAGCAGCCAAGAAGGGGGCAATGTGCAAGAGACCCAGTACTTC	CASSQEGGNVQETQYF
TRBJ1-5	TRBD1	-	TRBV30	TGTGCCTGGAGTGAGTTTACAGGGGAATATCTAGGGAGCAATCAGCCCCAGCATTTT	CAWSEFTGEYLGSNQPQHF
TRBJ2-7	-	-	TRBV7-2	TGTGCCAGCAGCTTAAATGGACTTGCCTTTTACGAGCAGTACTTC	CASSLNGLAFYEQYF
TRBJ1-2	-	once	TRBV12-3/TRBV12-4	TGTGCCAGCAGTTTTGGGACGGGGGGTGGCTACACCTTC	CASSFGTGGGYTF
TRBJ2-1	TRBD1	-	TRBV7-3	TGTGCCAGCAGCCCACGACAGGGATTAGGAAGCTACAATGAGCAGTTCTTC	CASSPRQGLGSYNEQFF
TRBJ2-2	-	once	TRBV6-2/TRBV6-3	TGTGCCAGCAGTTACCGGGACACCGGGGAGCTGTTTTTT	CASSYRDTGELFF
TRBJ2-3	-	-	TRBV18	TGTGCCAGCTCACCTCCTCTTGAGGGGGGGGATACGCAGTATTTT	CASSPPLEGGDTQYF
TRBJ1-3	TRBD1	-	TRBV7-6	TGTGCCAGCAGCTTAGGAGCACAGGGGGCGAGAAACACCATATATTTT	CASSLGAQGARNTIYF
TRBJ2-3	TRBD2	few	TRBV15	TGTGCCACCAGCAGAGAACTAGCGGGGGGTTTGGGTGATACGCAGTATTTT	CATSRELAGGLGDTQYF
TRBJ1-5	-	-	TRBV7-9	TGTGCCAGCAGCGTAGCCGGGGATCAGCCCCAGCATTTT	CASSVAGDQPQHF
TRBJ2-3	TRBD2	-	TRBV11-3	TGTGCCAGCAGCTTGGGACTAGAAGATACGCAGTATTTT	CASSLGLEDTQYF
TRBJ1-5	-	-	TRBV12-3/TRBV12-4	TGTGCCAGCACATCTGTGGGGGGGCCCCAGCATTTT	CASTSVGGPQHF
TRBJ1-2	-	-	TRBV5-4	TGTGCCAGCAGCCCGACGCGACAGTTGACTCTCTATGGCTACACCTTC	CASSPTRQLTLYGYTF
TRBJ2-1	TRBD2	once	TRBV30	TGTGCCTGGAGCCTCAGCGGGGGCCCCTACAATGAGCAGTTCTTC	CAWSLSGGPYNEQFF
TRBJ2-1	-	-	TRBV2	TGTGCCAGCATGCAGAGGGGGTACAATGAGCAGTTCTTC	CASMQRGYNEQFF